These 30 T cell receptor beta chains originate from one sample sequenced in a study of vaccination effects on CD4 cells after COVID-19. Antigens for these TCRs are unknown. The assay was immunoSEQ multiplex PCR, and TCRdb's table has in-frame clones only and misses some. Of about 50,000 clones listed, about 80% are singletons. Culturing for roughly 9 days preceded CD4+ T cell isolation. This specimen was CD4+ T cells from PBMCs cultured without peptide, taken before COVID-19 vaccination. The source of these receptors is a human donor who received a COVID-19 vaccine.

This rearrangement joins TRBV27 to TRBJ2-6; the match to TRBD1 covers 8 bases. The CDR3 sequence is 16 residues long. J was trimmed by 3 bases and V by 5 bases; bases with no gene match: 6. The germline V gene has CDR1 MNHEY and CDR2 SMNVEV (reference sequence). The DNA for the CDR3 is TGTGCCAGCAGTCAACGGACAGGGTATGGGGCCAACGTCCTGACTTTC. It yields the protein CASSQRTGYGANVLTF.

This clone was recorded only once. This specimen includes other DNA sequences encoding the same CDR3. The chain uses TRBV5-1 and TRBJ1-1; 7 bases are shared with TRBD1. CDR1 is SGHRS, CDR2 YFSETQ, per germline. V dropped 4 bases and J dropped 1; count of bases not matched to a gene: 4. The CDR3 is 14 amino acids. The CDR3 coding sequence is TGCGCCAGCAGCATAGGGACAGCGAACACTGAAGCTTTCTTT. This encodes CASSIGTANTEAFF.

V is TRBV6-1 and J is TRBJ2-3; TRBD2 agrees at 7 bases. This CDR3 has 16 amino acids. Germline CDR1 reads MNHNS; CDR2 reads SASEGT. Germline trimming cut 1 base from V and 2 bases from J; bases unmatched to any gene: 6. CDR3 sequence reads: CASSEDGRGFTDTQYF. CDR3 DNA: TGTGCCAGCAGTGAAGACGGGCGGGGGTTCACAGATACGCAGTATTTT.

The chain carries TRBV5-1 and TRBJ2-5, with D tentatively TRBD1 or TRBD2 (6 bases each). The V gene lost 0 bases and the J gene lost 2 bases, with 14 bases spanning the gap. This CDR3 is 16 amino acids long. CDR1 is SGHRS, CDR2 YFSETQ, per germline. This chain's CDR3 is CASSLEGGRSQETQYF. The CDR3 DNA follows: TGCGCCAGCAGCTTGGAGGGGGGCCGATCTCAAGAGACCCAGTACTTC.

The chain carries TRBV7-2 and TRBJ1-6, with D tentatively TRBD1 (5 bases). Trimming shortened V by 5 bases and J by 8 bases, and 13 bases separated the two germline ends. Germline V gives CDR1 SGHTA, CDR2 FQGNSA. CDR3 size: 14 residues. The CDR3 here is CASSPEGKDSPLHF. The CDR3 DNA is TGTGCCAGCAGCCCTGAGGGGAAGGATTCACCCCTCCACTTT.

This chain links TRBV5-6 with TRBJ1-6; TRBD1 matches at 7 bases. Germline V gene lookup returns CDR1 SGHDT and CDR2 YYEEEE. The CDR3 is made up of 17 amino acids. Unmatched junction bases numbered 9, after V lost 1 base and J lost 5 bases. The CDR3 region is CASSLLEGDSNNSPLHF. DNA of the CDR3: TGTGCCAGCAGCTTGTTAGAAGGGGACAGCAATAATTCACCCCTCCACTTT.

The gene calls are TRBV7-3 and TRBJ2-1; a possible D gene is TRBD2 (5 bases). Germline V gene data show CDR1 as SGHTA and CDR2 as FQGTGA. V lost 0 bases to trimming and J lost 9 bases, with 18 bases between them. The CDR3 loop spans 16 amino acids. The CDR3 spells CASSLTLTGSMIEQFF. The CDR3, as DNA: TGTGCCAGCAGCTTAACGTTAACGGGGAGTATGATTGAGCAGTTCTTC. The full variable domain, its missing parts supplied by reference TRBV7-3 and TRBJ2-1, is GAGVSQTPSNKVTEKGKYVELRCDPISGHTALYWYRQSLGQGPEFLIYFQGTGAADDSGLPNDRFFAVRPEGSVSTLKIQRTERGDSAVYLCASSLTLTGSMIEQFFGPGTRLTVL.

The gene calls are TRBV5-5 and TRBJ1-1; D is unresolved. There are 13 residues in the CDR3. V was clipped by 0 bases and J by 4 bases, with 7 bases between them. CDR1 and CDR2 (germline): SGHKS, YYEKEE (reference sequence). The CDR3, as DNA: TGTGCCAGCAGCTTGGTCGCAGTCACTGAAGCTTTCTTT. Its protein is CASSLVAVTEAFF.

The genes are TRBV10-1 and TRBJ2-7; D is uncertain. Germline V CDR1 and CDR2: WNHNN, SYGVQD (reference sequence). This CDR3 is 16 amino acids long. V lost 4 bases and J 3 bases, leaving 19 bases between the germline ends. DNA for the CDR3: TGCGCCAGCAGTGTGTGGTTGGCAGGTAGGATCTACGAGCAGTACGTC. This gives the protein CASSVWLAGRIYEQYV.

A few counts support this clone. The chain is built from TRBV4-1 and TRBJ1-3; no clear D gene. Trimming cost V 0 bases and J 0 bases, with 21 bases left between them. The CDR3 is made up of 20 amino acids. Germline CDR1 MGHRA, CDR2 YSYEKL. CDR3 DNA sequence: TGCGCCAGCAGCCAAGATACGACGGCGGCACTTTATAGCTCTGGAAACACCATATATTTT. Its protein product is CASSQDTTAALYSSGNTIYF.

The chain joins TRBV6-6 to TRBJ2-5; D unresolved. This CDR3 contains 14 residues. V gave up 6 bases and J gave up 2 bases, with 13 bases separating them. Germline CDR1 is MNHNY and CDR2 is SVGAGI (reference sequence). The CDR3 coding sequence is TGTGCCAGCAGACCCCCGGGCAGTCAAGAGACCCAGTACTTC. As protein: CASRPPGSQETQYF.

The rearrangement links TRBV7-2 to TRBJ2-2, with 12 bases lining up with TRBD2. This CDR3 is built from 17 residues. Germline values: CDR1 SGHTA, CDR2 FQGNSA. The trim removed 1 base at V and 3 bases at J, leaving 3 bases unmatched. CDR3 loop: CASSLDLAGGYTGELFF. The CDR3 region has the DNA TGTGCCAGCAGCTTAGACCTAGCGGGGGGGTACACCGGGGAGCTGTTTTTT.

This rearrangement joins TRBV6-5 to TRBJ1-5, with D unresolved. Germline loops: CDR1 MNHEY, CDR2 SVGAGI. V was clipped by 6 bases and J by 0 bases, with 12 bases between them. The length of the CDR3 is 15 residues. The CDR3 here is CASSSRTPSNQPQHF. DNA of the CDR3: TGTGCCAGCAGCAGCCGGACCCCTAGCAATCAGCCCCAGCATTTT.

CDR3 loop: CATRGSGGLGEQFF. The CDR3 region has the DNA TGTGCCACCAGGGGTAGCGGGGGCTTGGGGGAGCAGTTCTTC. V is TRBV24-1 and J is TRBJ2-1; 9 bases match TRBD2. Germline CDR1 is KGHDR and CDR2 is SFDVKD. This CDR3 is 14 amino acids long. V lost 7 bases, J lost 10 bases, and 10 bases stayed unmatched.

This clone was recorded a few times. The CDR3 region is CASSPSGGQDGELFF. The CDR3 DNA follows: TGTGCCAGCAGCCCCTCGGGTGGGCAGGACGGGGAGCTGTTTTTT. The chain joins TRBV7-3 to TRBJ2-2; D gene ambiguous. Germline CDR1 SGHTA, CDR2 FQGTGA. Trimming removed 5 bases at V and 7 bases at J, with 17 bases between. The CDR3 loop spans 15 amino acids.

The gene calls are TRBV19 and TRBJ1-5; perhaps TRBD1 as D (5 bases). Looked up from germline, CDR1 is LNHDA and CDR2 is SQIVND (reference sequence). Trimming left V 6 bases short and J 0 bases short, with 9 bases between. There are 14 residues in the CDR3. The CDR3 loop is CASSGASSNQPQHF. CDR3 DNA: TGTGCCAGTAGCGGGGCTTCTAGCAATCAGCCCCAGCATTTT.

This chain links TRBV6-2 or TRBV6-3 with TRBJ2-5; TRBD1 matches at 7 bases. The length of the CDR3 is 16 residues. The germline CDR1 and CDR2 sequences are MNHEY and SVGEGT. Trimming removed 6 bases from V and 4 bases from J; junction bases left unmatched: 14. This CDR3 is CASSDPIRGGGETQYF. The CDR3 DNA is TGTGCCAGCAGCGACCCAATTAGAGGGGGCGGAGAGACCCAGTACTTC.

This clone was recorded once. V and J are TRBV11-2 and TRBJ1-1; D is uncertain. V was pared by 4 bases and J by 1 base, with 13 bases between. This CDR3 has 15 amino acids. The germline CDR1 and CDR2 sequences are SGHAT and FQNNGV. Written as DNA, the CDR3 is TGTGCCAGCAGCTACGTCGACACACCGAACACTGAAGCTTTCTTT. It codes for CASSYVDTPNTEAFF.

The rearrangement joins TRBV4-1 to TRBJ2-2, with D possibly matching TRBD2 (5 bases). The germline gives CDR1 MGHRA, CDR2 YSYEKL. Trimming took 5 bases from V and 5 from J, leaving 18 bases between them. The CDR3 runs 16 residues. DNA for the CDR3: TGCGCCAGCAGCTCCTACGAATCTACGGGGACCGGGGAGCTGTTTTTT. This gives the protein CASSSYESTGTGELFF.

The chain couples TRBV18 to TRBJ2-2; D may be TRBD1 (6 bases). V was cut by 3 bases and J by 5 bases, with 7 bases left in between. The CDR3 extends over 13 amino acids. Germline lookup yields CDR1 KGHSH and CDR2 LQKENI. In nucleotides, the CDR3 is TGTGCCAGCTCACCGCAGGGGACCGGGGAGCTGTTTTTT. Its translation: CASSPQGTGELFF.

This chain links TRBV29-1 with TRBJ2-5; no firm D call. The V gene lost 4 bases and the J gene lost 5 bases, with 8 bases spanning the gap. From germline, CDR1 is SQVTM and CDR2 ANQGSEA. The length of the CDR3 is 11 residues. Written as DNA, the CDR3 is TGCAGCGTTGGGGTATCGGAGACCCAGTACTTC. It encodes CSVGVSETQYF. Supplemented by reference TRBV29-1 and TRBJ2-5, the full variable domain reads SAVISQKPSRDICQRGTSLTIQCQVDSQVTMMFWYRQQPGQSLTLIATANQGSEATYESGFVIDKFPISRPNLTFSTLTVSNMSPEDSSIYLCSVGVSETQYFGPGTRLLVL.

In DNA, the CDR3 is TGTGCCAGCAGTTATTCTCAAGGTGAAAAACTGTTTTTT. This translates into CASSYSQGEKLFF. The chain has TRBV2 and TRBJ1-4; D is unclear. CDR3 length: 13 amino acids. Per the germline V gene, CDR1 is SNHLY and CDR2 is FYNNEI. The ends were cut back, 5 bases at V and 7 bases at J, with 11 bases in the middle.

Written as DNA, the CDR3 is TGTGCCAGCAGCACCACCGGGACAGGGACAACTGAAGCTTTCTTT. This translates into CASSTTGTGTTEAFF. The rearrangement links TRBV9 to TRBJ1-1; 9 nucleotides match TRBD1. V was pared by 4 bases and J by 5 bases, with 9 bases of the junction left unmatched. The CDR3 sequence is 15 residues long. CDR1 is SGDLS and CDR2 is YYNGEE in the germline V gene.

The chain carries TRBV5-1 and TRBJ2-2; tentatively, D is TRBD1 or TRBD2 (5 bases each). V lost 4 bases and J lost 0, with 10 bases in between. Germline CDR1 reads SGHRS; CDR2 reads YFSETQ. The CDR3 is 15 amino acids. The CDR3 sequence: CASSQGPSNTGELFF. The CDR3, as DNA: TGCGCCAGCAGCCAGGGACCGTCGAACACCGGGGAGCTGTTTTTT.

The chain is built from TRBV5-6 and TRBJ1-1; D ambiguous. The germline V gene has CDR1 SGHDT and CDR2 YYEEEE. CDR3 size: 15 residues. V lost 0 bases and J 1 base, leaving 10 bases between the germline ends. The CDR3 coding sequence is TGTGCCAGCAGCTTGGCCGGAGCGGGGAACACTGAAGCTTTCTTT. Translating it yields CASSLAGAGNTEAFF.

This chain links TRBV5-6 with TRBJ1-5, with D uncertain. Per germline, CDR1 SGHDT and CDR2 YYEEEE. The V and J ends lost 0 bases and 4 bases respectively, with 8 bases between them. This CDR3 is built from 14 residues. CDR3 in amino acids: CASSLAGLNQPQHF. CDR3 coding DNA: TGTGCCAGCAGCTTGGCTGGATTGAATCAGCCCCAGCATTTT.

The rearrangement uses TRBV7-2 and TRBJ1-1, with TRBD1 identical over 8 bases. Germline V gene lookup returns CDR1 SGHTA and CDR2 FQGNSA. The V and J ends lost 5 bases and 11 bases, in that order; junction bases with no gene match: 10. The CDR3 loop spans 13 amino acids. The DNA for the CDR3 is TGTGCCAGCAGCCCCCGGCAGGGGGCGAGTGCTTTCTTT. Translating gives CASSPRQGASAFF.

In its sample, this clone was seen a few times. V gene TRBV4-1 combines with J gene TRBJ1-1; no definite D call. The CDR3 covers 14 residues. V was pared by 4 bases and J by 1 base, with 10 bases between. From germline, CDR1 is MGHRA and CDR2 YSYEKL. The CDR3, as DNA: TGCGCCAGCAGCCGCAACGAGGGGAACACTGAAGCTTTCTTT. Its protein product is CASSRNEGNTEAFF.

This clone was seen only a few times. This chain joins TRBV3-1 (or the pseudogene TRBV3-2) and TRBJ1-1; D not resolved. The germline V and J ends were trimmed by 1 base and 5 bases, with 8 bases remaining between them. The CDR3 has 13 residues. Germline V gives CDR1 LGHDT, CDR2 YNNKEL (reference sequence). For the CDR3, the DNA is TGTGCCAGCAGCCAAGTTGGGGTTACTGAAGCTTTCTTT. This encodes CASSQVGVTEAFF.

Here the CDR3 DNA reads TGTGCCAGCAGTTTAAATCCGGCAGGGGGCTGGAGTGGCTACACCTTC. Translating it yields CASSLNPAGGWSGYTF. The chain combines TRBV28 with TRBJ1-2, with 8 bases fitting TRBD1. V lost 2 bases to trimming and J lost 7 bases; unmatched junction nucleotides: 12. Germline V gives CDR1 MDHEN, CDR2 SYDVKM. The CDR3 covers 16 residues.